This passage covers 24 T cell receptor beta chains from one sample sequenced in a study of cytomegalovirus exposure and HLA in healthy donors. Sequencing was performed with immunoSEQ multiplex PCR; in TCRdb, only in-frame clones are kept and a portion is missing. The table includes about 69,000 clones, about 94% detected once. Sample: PBMCs. These TCRs come from a woman in her late teens or twenties in good health and CMV-seronegative.

The gene calls are TRBV4-2 and TRBJ2-1; D ambiguous. Germline CDR1 is LGHNA and CDR2 is YNFKEQ. The CDR3 loop spans 15 amino acids. V gave up 5 bases and J gave up 0 bases, with 11 bases separating them. The CDR3 protein is CASSSTGNSYNEQFF. The CDR3, as DNA: TGTGCCAGCAGCTCAACGGGTAACTCCTACAATGAGCAGTTCTTC.

Only one count was recorded for this clone. V usage is TRBV25-1 and J usage is TRBJ2-5, with TRBD1 matching over 7 bases. Germline CDR1 reads MGHDK; CDR2 reads SYGVNS. The junction had 6 bases not matched to a gene; V was cut back by 3 bases and J by 2 bases. This CDR3 contains 15 residues. The CDR3 DNA sequence: TGTGCCAGCAGTGAGCCGGGACAGCAACAAGAGACCCAGTACTTC. Translation gives CASSEPGQQQETQYF.

The chain combines TRBV7-2 with TRBJ2-1, with 11 bases identical to TRBD1. Germline assignment: CDR1 SGHTA and CDR2 FQGNSA. Trimming cost V 5 bases and J 9 bases; bases outside gene matches: 6. CDR3 length equals 14 residues. This CDR3 reads CASSRMDRGLEQFF. Written as DNA, the CDR3 is TGTGCCAGCAGCCGCATGGACAGGGGGCTTGAGCAGTTCTTC.

This clone was recorded once. This chain connects TRBV7-9 to TRBJ2-6; TRBD1 might be the D (6 bases). Germline V gene sequence: CDR1 SEHNR, CDR2 FQNEAQ (reference sequence). CDR3 length: 16 amino acids. V gave up 4 bases and J gave up 6 bases, with 16 bases separating them. The CDR3, as DNA: TGTGCCAGCAGCTATGGCAGGGGTGTCGTGGCCAACGTCCTGACTTTC. Its protein product is CASSYGRGVVANVLTF.

The CDR3 nucleotides read TGTGCCAGCAGTTTATGGGGGACAGGGAGCGCCGATACGCAGTATTTT. Amino acids: CASSLWGTGSADTQYF. V and J are TRBV28 and TRBJ2-3, with 9 bases that match TRBD1. There are 16 residues in the CDR3. The V segment lost 0 bases and the J segment 6 bases; nucleotides outside the gene matches: 7. Germline V gives CDR1 MDHEN, CDR2 SYDVKM. The full variable domain, its missing parts supplied by reference TRBV28 and TRBJ2-3, is DVKVTQSSRYLVKRTGEKVFLECVQDMDHENMFWYRQDPGLGLRLIYFSYDVKMKEKGDIPEGYSVSREKKERFSLILESASTNQTSMYLCASSLWGTGSADTQYFGPGTRLTVL.

The genes are TRBV11-2 and TRBJ1-2, with a weak D call TRBD1 (6 bases). Germline V CDR1 and CDR2: SGHAT, FQNNGV. Trimming shortened V by 5 bases and J by 5 bases, and 21 bases separated the two germline ends. The CDR3 contains 16 residues. The CDR3 protein is CASSPRDRQEFYGYTF. CDR3 DNA: TGTGCCAGCAGCCCGCGCGATCGACAGGAATTTTATGGCTACACCTTC.

This clone was recorded once. The chain carries TRBV29-1 and TRBJ1-1; the D gene is possibly TRBD1 (6 bases). V lost 7 bases and J lost 2, with 14 bases in between. Germline V gene data show CDR1 as SQVTM and CDR2 as ANQGSEA. The CDR3 runs 13 residues. The CDR3 DNA follows: TGCAGCGGAGCCGAGGGACAAAACACTGAAGCTTTCTTT. It translates to CSGAEGQNTEAFF.

The chain links TRBV9 to TRBJ1-2; 8 positions match TRBD1. The CDR3 extends over 14 amino acids. V trimming: 4 bases; J trimming: 4 bases; junction bases outside the gene matches: 6. CDR1 SGDLS and CDR2 YYNGEE come from the germline V gene. Here the CDR3 DNA reads TGTGCCAGCAGCATGGAGACAGGGGCCTATGGCTACACCTTC. It encodes CASSMETGAYGYTF.

The chain links TRBV9 to TRBJ2-5; 10 nucleotides line up with TRBD2. The germline gives CDR1 SGDLS, CDR2 YYNGEE. The trim removed 4 bases at V and 11 bases at J, leaving 14 bases unmatched. The CDR3 totals 15 residues. The CDR3 region is CASSPLAGDIEEQYF. CDR3 nucleotides: TGTGCCAGCAGCCCTCTAGCGGGGGATATCGAGGAGCAGTACTTC.

This clone was detected only once. The genes are TRBV11-2 and TRBJ2-3; TRBD1 matches at 7 bases. CDR3 size: 17 residues. The V gene end was trimmed by 5 bases and the J gene end by 3 bases; junction bases not matched to a gene: 14. The germline gives CDR1 SGHAT, CDR2 FQNNGV. CDR3: CASSPSRDSSRTDTQYF. For the CDR3, the DNA is TGTGCCAGCAGCCCGTCCCGGGACAGTTCGCGGACAGATACGCAGTATTTT.

This chain uses TRBV11-2 with TRBJ1-2, with D perhaps TRBD1 (5 bases). Germline V gene sequence: CDR1 SGHAT, CDR2 FQNNGV. CDR3 length equals 14 residues. Deletions cut 1 base from V and 4 bases from J, with 10 bases between. The CDR3 loop reads CASSLGGKGYGYTF. The CDR3 DNA reads as TGTGCCAGCAGCTTAGGGGGCAAGGGCTATGGCTACACCTTC. The variable domain in full, with the rest retrieved from reference TRBV11-2 and TRBJ1-2, is EAGVAQSPRYKIIEKRQSVAFWCNPISGHATLYWYQQILGQGPKLLIQFQNNGVVDDSQLPKDRFSAERLKGVDSTLKIQPAKLEDSAVYLCASSLGGKGYGYTFGSGTRLTVV.

The rearrangement links TRBV18 to TRBJ2-1; D call uncertain. CDR1 and CDR2 from the germline V gene are KGHSH and LQKENI. This CDR3 comprises 14 residues. Trimming shortened V by 0 bases and J by 8 bases, and 11 bases separated the two germline ends. The CDR3 sequence: CASSPPSSFHEQFF. CDR3 DNA: TGTGCCAGCTCACCACCTTCCAGTTTCCATGAGCAGTTCTTC.

The chain's CDR3 is CSYIDAGETQYF. For the CDR3, the DNA is TGCAGCTATATAGATGCGGGGGAGACCCAGTACTTC. The chain combines TRBV29-1 with TRBJ2-5; the D gene is possibly TRBD2 (6 bases). The V end was cut by 8 bases, the J end by 5 bases, with 15 bases between. From germline, CDR1 is SQVTM and CDR2 ANQGSEA. This CDR3 spans 12 amino acids. The entire variable domain, with the rest obtained from reference TRBV29-1 and TRBJ2-5, is as follows: SAVISQKPSRDICQRGTSLTIQCQVDSQVTMMFWYRQQPGQSLTLIATANQGSEATYESGFVIDKFPISRPNLTFSTLTVSNMSPEDSSIYLCSYIDAGETQYFGPGTRLLVL.

The rearrangement uses TRBV14 and TRBJ2-7, with TRBD2 as a possible D gene (6 bases). Germline V CDR1 and CDR2: SGHDN, FVKESK. The CDR3 totals 16 residues. V was shortened by 6 bases and J by 2 bases, with 20 bases between the two germline ends. The CDR3 sequence: CASSPTGGTGAYEQYF. CDR3 sequence (DNA): TGTGCCAGCAGTCCTACTGGGGGAACGGGAGCCTACGAGCAGTACTTC.

The chain links TRBV2 to TRBJ2-3; D is possibly TRBD1 (6 bases). Germline CDR1 reads SNHLY; CDR2 reads FYNNEI. CDR3 length equals 13 residues. CDR3 amino acids: CVASGVEADTQYF. DNA of the CDR3: TGTGTCGCGTCAGGGGTTGAGGCAGATACGCAGTATTTT. The full variable domain, rest sourced from reference TRBV2 and TRBJ2-3, is EPEVTQTPSHQVTQMGQEVILRCVPISNHLYFYWYRQILGQKVEFLVSFYNNEISEKSEIFDDQFSVERPDGSNFTLKIRSTKLEDSAMYFCVASGVEADTQYFGPGTRLTVL.

The CDR3 spells CASSRELLTDTQYF. In DNA, the CDR3 is TGTGCCAGTAGTCGTGAACTTTTGACAGATACGCAGTATTTT. The chain joins TRBV19 to TRBJ2-3; D is unresolved. The germline CDR1 and CDR2 sequences are LNHDA and SQIVND (reference sequence). CDR3 size: 14 residues. V was pared by 5 bases and J by 3 bases, with 12 bases between.

The chain links TRBV28 to TRBJ2-1; 7 bases match TRBD1. Losses at the gene ends were 2 bases for V and 8 bases for J; bases not matched to a gene: 15. Germline CDR1 reads MDHEN; CDR2 reads SYDVKM. The length of the CDR3 is 17 residues. CDR3 loop: CASSLIIGSRDSHEQFF. The CDR3 nucleotides read TGTGCCAGCAGTTTAATTATCGGAAGCAGGGACAGTCATGAGCAGTTCTTC.

The chain is built from TRBV30 and TRBJ2-3; D uncertain. Between the trimmed V and J ends, which lost 1 base and 3 bases, there was a span of 5 bases. This CDR3 is 12 amino acids long. CDR1 is GTSNPN, CDR2 SVGIG, per germline (reference sequence). The CDR3 nucleotides read TGTGCCTGGAGTGCCCCTACAGATACGCAGTATTTT. Translating gives CAWSAPTDTQYF.

This chain uses TRBV6-1 with TRBJ2-5; 11 bases line up with TRBD2. Germline V gene data show CDR1 as MNHNS and CDR2 as SASEGT. The CDR3 contains 18 residues. V gave up 3 bases and J gave up 5 bases; unmatched junction bases: 14. CDR3 sequence reads: CASSERVAGGPLKETQYF. As DNA, the CDR3 is TGTGCCAGCAGTGAGAGGGTAGCGGGAGGGCCACTGAAGGAGACCCAGTACTTC.

The table lists this clone with a few counts. The chain combines TRBV25-1 with TRBJ2-7, with D unclear. This CDR3 has 13 residues. Between the trimmed V and J ends, which lost 1 base and 2 bases, there was a span of 6 bases. Germline V gives CDR1 MGHDK, CDR2 SYGVNS. CDR3 DNA: TGTGCCAGCAGTGAATTGTCCGCCTACGAGCAGTACTTC. It specifies CASSELSAYEQYF.

This chain uses TRBV5-5 with TRBJ2-5, with 8 bases lining up with TRBD1. This CDR3 is built from 15 residues. The V gene's germline CDR1 is SGHKS and CDR2 YYEKEE (reference sequence). With V trimmed by 0 bases and J by 3 bases, 4 bases remained unmatched. CDR3 sequence: CASSLGDRGKETQYF. DNA for the CDR3: TGTGCCAGCAGCTTGGGTGACAGGGGCAAAGAGACCCAGTACTTC.

CDR3 DNA sequence: TGCGCCAGCAGTGGACAAGTTAATGAAAAACTGTTTTTT. It is translated as CASSGQVNEKLFF. The chain is built from TRBV10-1 and TRBJ1-4; no reliable D call. This CDR3 region has 13 residues. The V end was cut by 4 bases, the J end by 4 bases, with 7 bases between. Germline loops: CDR1 WNHNN, CDR2 SYGVQD (reference sequence).

This rearrangement joins TRBV2 to TRBJ2-7; no clear D gene. The CDR3 runs 12 residues. V was cut by 8 bases and J by 2 bases, with 10 bases left in between. Germline CDR1 reads SNHLY; CDR2 reads FYNNEI. The CDR3 coding sequence is TGTGCCAGCGGTCAGAACCCCTACGAGCAGTACTTC. Its translation: CASGQNPYEQYF.

This clone was observed a few times. The chain has TRBV5-6 and TRBJ2-1, with D tentatively TRBD2 (5 bases). The V end lost 5 bases, the J end lost 2 bases, and 17 bases lay between the germline ends. Per germline, CDR1 SGHDT and CDR2 YYEEEE. CDR3 length: 16 amino acids. For the CDR3, the DNA is TGTGCCAGCAGTTCGGCCCGCGGGCCCACCTACAATGAGCAGTTCTTC. This codes for CASSSARGPTYNEQFF.